The 26 T cell receptor beta chains presented below share a single source sample, sequenced in a study of blood T cells in healthy people across ages. A second PCR of 7 to 11 cycles used a sample-barcoded 5' primer and a J-beta primer mix. TCRdb reprocessed the 5' RACE reads via MiXCR and lists one record per CDR3 protein. The table lists hundreds of thousands of distinct CDR3 sequences, over 20% of them singletons. Sequencing was carried out using blood. These receptors originate from an older man in good health.

This sequence joins TRBV20-1 and TRBJ1-6, with a possible D match to TRBD1 (6 bases). V was cut by 1 base and J by 8 bases, with 12 bases left in between. Germline V gene lookup returns CDR1 DFQATT and CDR2 SNEGSKA (reference sequence). This CDR3 spans 14 amino acids. The CDR3 loop reads CSARVPQGDSPLHF. CDR3 coding DNA: TGCAGTGCTAGAGTTCCACAGGGCGATTCACCCCTCCACTTT.

The chain joins TRBV5-6 to TRBJ2-1; 16 bases agree with TRBD2. The CDR3 has 16 residues. J lost 9 bases, V lost 4 bases, and 7 bases had no gene match. Germline loops: CDR1 SGHDT, CDR2 YYEEEE. CDR3 sequence: CASSTGLAGGQGEQFF. CDR3 nucleotides: TGTGCCAGCAGCACGGGACTAGCGGGAGGGCAGGGTGAGCAGTTCTTC.

V and J are TRBV21-1 and TRBJ2-3; the table's D gene call, TRBD2, was not cross checked with the DNA. TRBV21-1 constitutes a pseudogene. This CDR3 contains 16 residues. The CDR3 sequence: CASSKVRRGDTDTQYF. For the CDR3, the DNA is TGTGCCAGCAGCAAAGTTCGGCGGGGGGACACAGATACGCAGTATTTT.

The chain links TRBV20-1 to TRBJ2-7, with 8 bases lining up with TRBD2. This CDR3 contains 13 residues. The V gene end was trimmed by 6 bases and the J gene end by 7 bases; junction bases not matched to a gene: 11. The germline CDR1 and CDR2 sequences are DFQATT and SNEGSKA (reference sequence). The CDR3 loop is CSAIPGLDREQYF. In DNA form, the CDR3 reads TGCAGTGCGATCCCGGGACTAGATAGGGAGCAGTACTTC.

This clonotype has a handful of counts. This sequence joins TRBV28 and TRBJ2-5; the D gene is possibly TRBD1 (5 bases). The closer fit of TRBJ2-1 to the DNA end suggests the J call may be wrong. Germline V gene data show CDR1 as MDHEN and CDR2 as SYDVKM. The CDR3 contains 15 residues. The CDR3 loop is CASSFRHSGRNEQFF. Here the CDR3 DNA reads TGTGCCAGCAGTTTCCGTCACTCAGGGCGGAATGAGCAGTTCTTC.

This sequence joins TRBV3-1 and TRBJ2-5; 10 bases fit TRBD2. CDR3 size: 16 residues. With V trimmed by 4 bases and J by 9 bases, 14 bases remained unmatched. CDR1 and CDR2 (germline): LGHDT, YNNKEL (reference sequence). In DNA, the CDR3 is TGTGCCAGCAGCCCCAGAAGAACTAGCGGGACTGAGGCCCAGTACTTC. This codes for CASSPRRTSGTEAQYF.

The chain has TRBV5-1 and TRBJ2-5, with D perhaps TRBD1 (6 bases). Germline-derived CDR1 and CDR2 are SGHRS and YFSETQ. Trimming cost V 4 bases and J 1 base, with 14 bases left between them. CDR3 length: 15 amino acids. The CDR3 is CASSAHRELQETQYF. The CDR3 DNA sequence: TGCGCCAGCAGCGCCCACAGGGAACTCCAAGAGACCCAGTACTTC.

This clonotype was detected only a few times. This sequence joins TRBV20-1 and TRBJ2-1, with D hard to call. With 5 bases removed from V and 3 bases from J, the gap between germline ends came to 14 bases. In germline, CDR1 is DFQATT, CDR2 SNEGSKA (reference sequence). The length of the CDR3 is 14 residues. CDR3 sequence (DNA): TGCAGTGCTCGTGAGTATCCAAACTACAATGAGCAGTTCTTC. Encoded protein: CSAREYPNYNEQFF.

The chain links TRBV18 to TRBJ2-6; D is unclear. The CDR3 totals 14 residues. V was pared by 8 bases and J by 1 base, with 9 bases between. CDR1 KGHSH and CDR2 LQKENI come from the germline V gene. DNA for the CDR3: TGTGCCAGCCCATCAGCTTCTGGGGCCAACGTCCTGACTTTC. It is translated as CASPSASGANVLTF.

This chain links TRBV20-1 with TRBJ2-1; the match to TRBD2 covers 14 bases. V shed 3 bases, J shed 4 bases, and the junction held 5 bases outside the gene matches. Germline V CDR1 and CDR2: DFQATT, SNEGSKA (reference sequence). CDR3 size: 16 residues. In DNA, the CDR3 is TGCAGTGCTAGCTTGGGGACTAGCGGGAGATACAATGAGCAGTTCTTC. It encodes CSASLGTSGRYNEQFF.

This clonotype was observed a handful of times. The rearrangement joins TRBV7-2 to TRBJ2-1; 11 bases agree with TRBD2. The V and J ends lost 5 bases and 10 bases, in that order; junction bases with no gene match: 10. Germline-derived CDR1 and CDR2 are SGHTA and FQGNSA. The CDR3 has 15 amino acids. The CDR3 region has the DNA TGTGCCAGCAGCCAACTAGCGGGGGACGTGTGGGAGCAGTTCTTC. Protein product: CASSQLAGDVWEQFF.

This clonotype was counted many times. The V gene is TRBV29-1, the J gene TRBJ2-7; perhaps TRBD1 as D (8 bases). The germline CDR1 and CDR2 sequences are SQVTM and ANQGSEA. CDR3 size: 12 residues. Between the trimmed V and J ends, which lost 7 bases and 7 bases, there was a span of 17 bases. The CDR3 coding sequence is TGCAGCGCGACAGGGGACTATGAGGAGCAGTACTTC. This translates into CSATGDYEEQYF.

The chain is built from TRBV5-1 and TRBJ2-1; TRBD2 agrees at 14 bases. The CDR3 runs 16 residues. V shed 4 bases and J 4 bases; nucleotides not matched to a gene: 4. The V gene's germline CDR1 is SGHRS and CDR2 YFSETQ. The chain's CDR3 is CASSTRLAGGYNEQFF. CDR3 sequence (DNA): TGCGCCAGCAGCACTCGACTAGCGGGAGGGTACAATGAGCAGTTCTTC.

The CDR3 protein is CASSLPGQVENTIYF. The CDR3 DNA is TGTGCCAGCAGCCTACCGGGACAAGTCGAGAACACCATATATTTT. The chain joins TRBV5-5 to TRBJ1-3, with D possibly TRBD1 on 6 matching bases. CDR3 length equals 15 residues. Between the trimmed V and J ends, which lost 4 bases and 7 bases, there was a span of 18 bases. Germline CDR1 reads SGHKS; CDR2 reads YYEKEE (reference sequence).

This clonotype was seen a handful of times. The V gene is TRBV24-1, the J gene TRBJ2-1; 7 bases agree with TRBD2. Trimming cost V 5 bases and J 3 bases; bases outside gene matches: 6. The germline V gene encodes CDR1 KGHDR and CDR2 SFDVKD. The CDR3 loop spans 15 amino acids. CDR3 protein: CATSATTSVYNEQFF. The CDR3 region has the DNA TGTGCCACCAGTGCCACTACTAGCGTCTACAATGAGCAGTTCTTC.

This clonotype was detected a few times. In nucleotides, the CDR3 is TGTGCCAGCAGTTTATCGATTGGCTTCCCCCAGCATTTT. Its protein is CASSLSIGFPQHF. V gene TRBV27 combines with J gene TRBJ1-5; no clear D gene. CDR1 MNHEY and CDR2 SMNVEV come from the germline V gene (reference sequence). The V gene lost 0 bases and the J gene lost 10 bases, with 10 bases spanning the gap. The CDR3 consists of 13 residues.

This clonotype occurred many times. This chain connects TRBV6-1 to TRBJ1-5; D is ambiguous. CDR1 and CDR2 from the germline V gene are MNHNS and SASEGT. Between the trimmed V and J ends, which lost 4 bases and 5 bases, there was a span of 9 bases. This CDR3 region has 13 residues. The CDR3 sequence is CASSVRDYQPQHF. The CDR3 DNA is TGTGCCAGCAGTGTAAGGGATTATCAGCCCCAGCATTTT.

This clonotype was picked up a small number of times. V gene TRBV4-3 combines with J gene TRBJ2-7; D is unresolved. The CDR3 sequence is 15 residues long. Germline V gene data show CDR1 as LGHNA and CDR2 as YSLEER. V was pared by 0 bases and J by 3 bases, with 12 bases between. The CDR3 region is CASSQEVGSYYEQYF. In DNA, the CDR3 is TGCGCCAGCAGCCAAGAAGTCGGCAGTTACTACGAGCAGTACTTC.

This clonotype was found many times. This rearrangement joins TRBV27 to TRBJ2-7; D call uncertain. CDR1 and CDR2 (germline): MNHEY, SMNVEV (reference sequence). The CDR3 covers 15 residues. The V and J ends lost 4 bases and 0 bases respectively, with 13 bases between them. The CDR3 DNA is TGTGCCAGCAGTTCCTGGACCCAGAGCTCCTACGAGCAGTACTTC. Translation gives CASSSWTQSSYEQYF.

The CDR3, as DNA: TGTGCCAGTAGTATAGCGCAGGGGTCTCCTCAGCCCCAGCATTTT. Translating gives CASSIAQGSPQPQHF. The V call is TRBV19, the J call TRBJ1-5; D is possibly TRBD1 (6 bases). V lost 1 base, J lost 6 bases, and 13 bases lay in between. The CDR3 is 15 amino acids. Germline CDR1 and CDR2: LNHDA and SQIVND (reference sequence). The full variable domain, its missing parts supplied by reference TRBV19 and TRBJ1-5, is DGGITQSPKYLFRKEGQNVTLSCEQNLNHDAMYWYRQDPGQGLRLIYYSQIVNDFQKGDIAEGYSVSREKKESFPLTVTSAQKNPTAFYLCASSIAQGSPQPQHFGDGTRLSIL.

The chain combines TRBV2 with TRBJ2-1; 10 bases are a match to TRBD2. The CDR3 length is 13 residues. CDR1 and CDR2 (germline): SNHLY, FYNNEI. J lost 5 bases, V lost 9 bases, and 4 bases had no gene match. CDR3 bases: TGTGCCAGAAACGGGACTAGCGACAATGAGCAGTTCTTC. It translates to CARNGTSDNEQFF.

The rearrangement joins TRBV5-1 to TRBJ2-2, with D maybe TRBD1 (6 bases). Germline-derived CDR1 and CDR2 are SGHRS and YFSETQ. The CDR3 is 15 amino acids. Trimming stripped 4 bases from V and 0 bases from J, with 10 bases between. The DNA of the CDR3 is TGCGCCAGCAGCCAACAGGGATCGAACACCGGGGAGCTGTTTTTT. It specifies CASSQQGSNTGELFF. Variable domain in full (rest from reference TRBV5-1 and TRBJ2-2): KAGVTQTPRYLIKTRGQQVTLSCSPISGHRSVSWYQQTPGQGLQFLFEYFSETQRNKGNFPGRFSGRQFSNSRSEMNVSTLELGDSALYLCASSQQGSNTGELFFGEGSRLTVL.

This clonotype was found a few times. The V gene is TRBV5-1, the J gene TRBJ1-4; TRBD1 might be the D (5 bases). V was pared by 3 bases and J by 2 bases, with 14 bases between. The germline V gene encodes CDR1 SGHRS and CDR2 YFSETQ. CDR3 length equals 16 residues. In nucleotides, the CDR3 is TGCGCCAGCAGCTCGGGGGACTTCGGGACTAATGAAAAACTGTTTTTT. It encodes CASSSGDFGTNEKLFF.

This chain links TRBV5-6 with TRBJ2-7; D unresolved. Germline-derived CDR1 and CDR2 are SGHDT and YYEEEE. Trimming left V 4 bases short and J 2 bases short, with 10 bases between. The length of the CDR3 is 13 residues. For the CDR3, the DNA is TGTGCCAGCAGCAGCAGCCGAACCTACGAGCAGTACTTC. This gives the protein CASSSSRTYEQYF.

This clonotype was observed a handful of times. Since the CDR3 does not end with the conserved phenylalanine or tryptophan, this likely comes from a read error. CDR3 bases: TGTGCCGGCTCCCCGGGACTAGGCTTGGGCGTGCAGTTCTCC. This codes for CAGSPGLGLGVQFS. This rearrangement joins TRBV18 to TRBJ2-1; 8 bases match TRBD2. The germline V gene has CDR1 KGHSH and CDR2 LQKENI. The CDR3 length is 14 residues.

Concerning this clonotype: At one of its ends the junction is not consistent with the germline gene, which may arise from a read error. J is TRBJ2-5 and V is TRBV20-1; 11 bases fit TRBD2. Germline CDR1 is DFQATT and CDR2 is SNEGSKA (reference sequence). The CDR3 loop spans 15 amino acids. The CDR3 nucleotides read TGCAGTGCTAGAGAGACTAGCGGGATTCAAGAGACCCAGTCCTTC. Translating it yields CSARETSGIQETQSF.